These T cell receptor beta chains were read from a single sample in a study of cytomegalovirus exposure and HLA in healthy donors. Measured with immunoSEQ multiplex PCR; TCRdb has only the in-frame clones, and not every one. The sample comprises 90,000 or so clones, more than 70% of which are singletons, and less than 5.5% rests with the top ten. The sequenced sample was PBMCs. The source is a male donor in good health and CMV-seropositive. Each CDR3 is given with its conserved first and last residue. Fields, in order: D gene, V gene, clone size, J gene, CDR3 DNA, CDR3 protein. D genes are given only for firm matches. Where a row states a size, it is once, few, many or the class of an expanded clone; other rows omit it.

d_gene: .; v_gene: TRBV6-5; abundance: .; j_gene: TRBJ1-5; CDR3nt: TGTGCCAGCAGTAGATCCTTCGGGGGCAATCAGCCCCAGCATTTT; CDR3aa: CASSRSFGGNQPQHF
d_gene: TRBD2; v_gene: TRBV7-2; abundance: once; j_gene: TRBJ2-5; CDR3nt: TGTGCCAGCAGCTGGACTAGCGGGGGAGAGACCCAGTACTTC; CDR3aa: CASSWTSGGETQYF
d_gene: TRBD2; v_gene: TRBV7-3; abundance: .; j_gene: TRBJ2-5; CDR3nt: TGTGCCAGCAGCTTAGTCGGGGGGAACCAAGAGACCCAGTACTTC; CDR3aa: CASSLVGGNQETQYF
d_gene: .; v_gene: TRBV28; abundance: .; j_gene: TRBJ1-1; CDR3nt: TGTGCCAGCAGTTTTCAGGGCGCTGAAGCTTTCTTT; CDR3aa: CASSFQGAEAFF
d_gene: .; v_gene: TRBV27; abundance: few; j_gene: TRBJ2-5; CDR3nt: TGTGCCAGCAGTTTATACGGTCGTCGTGAGGCAGAATACAAAGAGACCCAGTACTTC; CDR3aa: CASSLYGRREAEYKETQYF
d_gene: TRBD2; v_gene: TRBV7-2; abundance: .; j_gene: TRBJ2-4; CDR3nt: TGTGCCAGCAGCTTAAGGACTAGCGGGGGGCCCGCCAAAAACATTCAGTACTTC; CDR3aa: CASSLRTSGGPAKNIQYF
d_gene: .; v_gene: TRBV7-8; abundance: .; j_gene: TRBJ1-5; CDR3nt: TGTGCCAGCAGCTTAGGGTTCGGAGGGGCAACCCAGCCCCAGCATTTT; CDR3aa: CASSLGFGGATQPQHF
d_gene: .; v_gene: TRBV5-4; abundance: once; j_gene: TRBJ2-7; CDR3nt: TGTGCCAGCAGCCTAGGGGGGGGACCCTACGAGCAGTACTTC; CDR3aa: CASSLGGGPYEQYF
d_gene: .; v_gene: TRBV6-5; abundance: .; j_gene: TRBJ1-2; CDR3nt: TGTGCCAGCAGTTTCGTTACAACCGGGACTACCTATGGCTACACCTTC; CDR3aa: CASSFVTTGTTYGYTF
d_gene: .; v_gene: TRBV10-1; abundance: .; j_gene: TRBJ2-2; CDR3nt: TGCGCCAGCATCCCCCTACAGGGTCCCGGGGAGCTGTTTTTT; CDR3aa: CASIPLQGPGELFF
d_gene: TRBD1; v_gene: TRBV5-1; abundance: few; j_gene: TRBJ1-4; CDR3nt: TGCGCCAGCAGCTCGGGACAGGGTTTTGAAAAACTGTTTTTT; CDR3aa: CASSSGQGFEKLFF
d_gene: .; v_gene: TRBV2; abundance: .; j_gene: TRBJ1-1; CDR3nt: TGTGCCAGCAGCCGGGGGGGGAGGTCTGGCACTGAAGCTTTCTTT; CDR3aa: CASSRGGRSGTEAFF
d_gene: .; v_gene: TRBV6-5; abundance: once; j_gene: TRBJ2-7; CDR3nt: TGTGCCAGCAGAGGGACAATCGACTACGAGCAGTACTTC; CDR3aa: CASRGTIDYEQYF
d_gene: .; v_gene: TRBV5-6; abundance: .; j_gene: TRBJ1-5; CDR3nt: TGTGCCAGCAGCTTGCCGCGACAGCCCCAGCATTTT; CDR3aa: CASSLPRQPQHF
d_gene: .; v_gene: TRBV6-5; abundance: .; j_gene: TRBJ2-7; CDR3nt: TGTGCCAGCAGACCGACAGGTGGATCCTACGAGCAGTACTTC; CDR3aa: CASRPTGGSYEQYF
d_gene: .; v_gene: TRBV5-1; abundance: .; j_gene: TRBJ1-6; CDR3nt: TGCGCCAGCAGCAGAAGGGGCAATTCACCCCTCCACTTT; CDR3aa: CASSRRGNSPLHF
d_gene: TRBD1; v_gene: TRBV7-9; abundance: .; j_gene: TRBJ1-6; CDR3nt: TGTGCCAGCAGCTTGACAGGGAGCTCCTATAATTCACCCCTCCACTTT; CDR3aa: CASSLTGSSYNSPLHF
d_gene: .; v_gene: TRBV7-2; abundance: .; j_gene: TRBJ1-5; CDR3nt: TGTGCCAGCAGCTTAGTTCTTGTAGGGGGACAGCCCCAGCATTTT; CDR3aa: CASSLVLVGGQPQHF
d_gene: .; v_gene: TRBV2; abundance: .; j_gene: TRBJ2-1; CDR3nt: TGTGCCAGCAGCGTATGGAAGACGGGTTACAATGAGCAGTTCTTC; CDR3aa: CASSVWKTGYNEQFF
d_gene: .; v_gene: TRBV9; abundance: .; j_gene: TRBJ2-2; CDR3nt: TGTGCCAGCAGCGTCAACAGGGTTAACACCGGGGAGCTGTTTTTT; CDR3aa: CASSVNRVNTGELFF
d_gene: .; v_gene: TRBV19; abundance: .; j_gene: TRBJ2-1; CDR3nt: TGTGCCACCGATGGGGGGAGCTCCTACAATGAGCAGTTCTTC; CDR3aa: CATDGGSSYNEQFF
d_gene: .; v_gene: TRBV28; abundance: .; j_gene: TRBJ1-2; CDR3nt: TGTGCCAGCAGTTCCCGGGGGGGAGGGCATGGCTACACCTTC; CDR3aa: CASSSRGGGHGYTF
d_gene: .; v_gene: TRBV7-6; abundance: .; j_gene: TRBJ1-3; CDR3nt: TGTGCCAGCAGCAATCTGGGGCACTCTGGAAACACCATATATTTT; CDR3aa: CASSNLGHSGNTIYF
d_gene: TRBD2; v_gene: TRBV19; abundance: once; j_gene: TRBJ2-1; CDR3nt: TGTGCCAGTAGTATGAGCGGGAGCTCCTACAATGAGCAGTTCTTC; CDR3aa: CASSMSGSSYNEQFF
d_gene: TRBD1; v_gene: TRBV28; abundance: .; j_gene: TRBJ1-5; CDR3nt: TGTGCCAGCACCTCTACAGGGGGCTATCAGCCCCAGCATTTT; CDR3aa: CASTSTGGYQPQHF
d_gene: .; v_gene: TRBV10-3; abundance: .; j_gene: TRBJ2-1; CDR3nt: TGTGCCATCAGTGAGCAAAGGGGGCAGTTCTTC; CDR3aa: CAISEQRGQFF
d_gene: .; v_gene: TRBV2; abundance: .; j_gene: TRBJ2-7; CDR3nt: TGTGCCAGCAGTGAACAGGGGATGGGCTCCTACGAGCAGTACTTC; CDR3aa: CASSEQGMGSYEQYF
d_gene: TRBD1; v_gene: TRBV5-4; abundance: .; j_gene: TRBJ1-1; CDR3nt: TGTGCCAGCAGCTTGGGGACAGGGCTTTTAAACACTGAAGCTTTCTTT; CDR3aa: CASSLGTGLLNTEAFF
d_gene: .; v_gene: TRBV4-1; abundance: .; j_gene: TRBJ1-5; CDR3nt: TGCGCCAGCAGCCAAGTCAGGGGCCCCCATCAGCCCCAGCATTTT; CDR3aa: CASSQVRGPHQPQHF